This TCR beta chain was sequenced for a study of cytomegalovirus exposure and HLA in healthy donors. Study-level information: The 110 or so validation repertoires were produced on the same platform as the 650 to 800 repertoires of the first cohort. This was reported in a later analysis.

This clone showed up just once. Antigen specificity is unknown. The data were produced by immunoSEQ multiplex PCR, yet TCRdb's version contains in-frame clones alone and is incomplete. The sample lists 150,000 to 200,000 clones, about 81% occurring once. Study observations and caveats: The study designated roughly 160 TCR beta chains cytomegalovirus-associated. In vitro checks showed that three CMV-associated chains really do target CMV antigens. First-cohort TCR clusters tended to co-occur in the 120 or so validation repertoires, a later analysis found.

CDR1 and CDR2 from the germline V gene are SGHDT and YYEEEE. The length of the CDR3 is 16 residues. Trimming cost V 6 bases and J 1 base; bases outside gene matches: 13. The specimen sequenced was PBMCs. V is TRBV5-6 and J is TRBJ2-7, with 7 bases matching TRBD2. The TCR originated in a woman younger than 45 in good health and CMV-seronegative. The CDR3 spells CASTLGRGRGSYEQYF. CDR3 in DNA: TGTGCCAGCACCCTGGGCCGCGGGAGAGGTTCCTACGAGCAGTACTTC.